This T cell receptor beta chain is drawn from a study of early T cells in non-severe SARS-CoV-2 infection. Study-level background: It was bulk RNA from unsorted whole blood that was sequenced, and the chains were unpaired. Whole-study findings and limits: Matching results from VDJdb favored anti-spike CD8 responses, leaving private and CD4 specificities undetected.

V shed 4 bases and J 4 bases; nucleotides not matched to a gene: 7. Germline V gene data show CDR1 as SGHTA and CDR2 as FQGNSA. The CDR3 spans 15 residues. Researchers tagged individual cDNA molecules with unique molecular identifiers. From the 5' RACE reads, TCRdb called clonotypes with MiXCR, one entry per CDR3 protein. The table records fewer than 60,000 distinct CDR3 sequences, about 4% of them present only once. This clonotype has a handful of counts. Its cognate antigen is unknown. This clonotype originated in an adult who was a healthcare worker with PCR-confirmed SARS-CoV-2 infection or an uninfected control (not recorded which). Sequencing input: whole blood. The chain recombines TRBV7-2 with TRBJ2-1; 7 nucleotides agree with TRBD1. CDR3 in DNA: TGTGCCAGCAGCTCTACACGGGACAGATACAATGAGCAGTTCTTC. Translation: CASSSTRDRYNEQFF.